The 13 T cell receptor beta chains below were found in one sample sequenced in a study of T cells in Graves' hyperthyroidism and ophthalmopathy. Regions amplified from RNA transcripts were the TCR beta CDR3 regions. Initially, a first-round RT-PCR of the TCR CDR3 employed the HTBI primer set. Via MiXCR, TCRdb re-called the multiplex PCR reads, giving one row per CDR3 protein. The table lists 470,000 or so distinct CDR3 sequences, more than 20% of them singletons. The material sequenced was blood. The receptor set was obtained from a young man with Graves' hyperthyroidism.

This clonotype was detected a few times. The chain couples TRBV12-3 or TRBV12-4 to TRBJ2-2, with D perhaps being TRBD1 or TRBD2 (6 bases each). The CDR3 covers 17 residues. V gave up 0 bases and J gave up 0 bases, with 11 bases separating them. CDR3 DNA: TGTGCCAGCAGTTTAGCGGTAGGGGGGCCGAACACCGGGGAGCTGTTTTTT. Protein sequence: CASSLAVGGPNTGELFF.

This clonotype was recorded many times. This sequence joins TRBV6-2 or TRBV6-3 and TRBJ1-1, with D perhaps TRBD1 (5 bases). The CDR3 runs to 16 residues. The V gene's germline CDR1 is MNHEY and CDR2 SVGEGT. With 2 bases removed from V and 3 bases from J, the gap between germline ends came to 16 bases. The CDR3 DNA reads TGTGCCAGCAGTTACCCGGGGGAGGGAGCGGACACTGAAGCTTTCTTT. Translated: CASSYPGEGADTEAFF.

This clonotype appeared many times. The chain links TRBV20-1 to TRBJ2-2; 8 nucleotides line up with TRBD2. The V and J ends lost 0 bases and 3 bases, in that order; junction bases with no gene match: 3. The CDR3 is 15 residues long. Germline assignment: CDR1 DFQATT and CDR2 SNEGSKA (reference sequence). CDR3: CSARDLGGDTGELFF. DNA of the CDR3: TGCAGTGCTAGAGATCTCGGGGGGGACACCGGGGAGCTGTTTTTT.

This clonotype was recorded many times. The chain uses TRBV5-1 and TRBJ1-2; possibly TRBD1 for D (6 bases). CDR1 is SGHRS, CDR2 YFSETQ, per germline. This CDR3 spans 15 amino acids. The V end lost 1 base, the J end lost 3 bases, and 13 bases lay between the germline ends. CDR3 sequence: CASSLLAGEDYGYTF. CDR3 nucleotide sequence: TGCGCCAGCAGCTTGTTAGCAGGGGAGGACTATGGCTACACCTTC.

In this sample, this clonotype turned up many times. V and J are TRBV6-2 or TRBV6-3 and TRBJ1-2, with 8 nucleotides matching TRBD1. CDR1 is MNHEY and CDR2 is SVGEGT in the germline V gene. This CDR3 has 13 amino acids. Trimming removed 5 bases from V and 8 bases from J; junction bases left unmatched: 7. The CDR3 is CASSPTGGGGYTF. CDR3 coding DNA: TGTGCCAGCAGTCCCACAGGGGGAGGAGGCTACACCTTC.

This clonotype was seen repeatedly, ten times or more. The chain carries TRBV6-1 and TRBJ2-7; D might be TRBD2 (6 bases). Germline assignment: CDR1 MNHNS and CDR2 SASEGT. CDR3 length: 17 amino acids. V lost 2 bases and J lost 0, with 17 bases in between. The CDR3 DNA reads TGTGCCAGCAGTGAACTGGGAGGCAGATACAGCTCCTACGAGCAGTACTTC. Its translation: CASSELGGRYSSYEQYF.

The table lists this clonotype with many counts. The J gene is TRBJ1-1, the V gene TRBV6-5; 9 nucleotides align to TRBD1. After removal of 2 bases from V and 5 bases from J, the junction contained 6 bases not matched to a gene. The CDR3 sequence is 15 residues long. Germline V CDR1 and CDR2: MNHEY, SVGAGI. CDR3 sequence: CASSYRQGERTEAFF. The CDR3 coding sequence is TGTGCCAGCAGTTACCGACAGGGGGAAAGGACTGAAGCTTTCTTT.

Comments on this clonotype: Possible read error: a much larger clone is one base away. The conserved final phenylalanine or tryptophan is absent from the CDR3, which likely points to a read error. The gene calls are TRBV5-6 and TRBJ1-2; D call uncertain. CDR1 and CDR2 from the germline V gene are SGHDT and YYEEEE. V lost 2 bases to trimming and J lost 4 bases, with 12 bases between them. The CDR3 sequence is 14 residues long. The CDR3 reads CASSFSTAAYGYTL. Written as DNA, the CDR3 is TGTGCCAGCAGCTTTTCCACCGCGGCCTATGGCTACACCCTC.

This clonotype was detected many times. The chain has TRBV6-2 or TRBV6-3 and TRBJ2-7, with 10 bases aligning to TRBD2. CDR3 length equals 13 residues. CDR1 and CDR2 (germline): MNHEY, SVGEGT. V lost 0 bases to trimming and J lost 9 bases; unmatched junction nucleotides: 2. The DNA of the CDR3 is TGTGCCAGCAGTTACTCACTAGCGGGGCCGCAGTACTTC. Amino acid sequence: CASSYSLAGPQYF.

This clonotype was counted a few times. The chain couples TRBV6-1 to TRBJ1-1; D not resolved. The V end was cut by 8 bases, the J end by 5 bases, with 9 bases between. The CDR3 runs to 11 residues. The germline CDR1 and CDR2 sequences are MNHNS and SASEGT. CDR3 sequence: CASQRQTEAFF. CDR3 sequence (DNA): TGTGCCAGCCAGCGGCAGACTGAAGCTTTCTTT.

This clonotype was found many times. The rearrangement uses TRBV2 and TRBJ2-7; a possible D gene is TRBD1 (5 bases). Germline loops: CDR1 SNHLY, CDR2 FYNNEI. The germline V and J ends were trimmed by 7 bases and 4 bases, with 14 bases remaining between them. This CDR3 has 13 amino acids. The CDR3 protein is CASNRQGGYEQYF. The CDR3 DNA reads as TGTGCCAGCAACCGGCAGGGTGGATACGAGCAGTACTTC.

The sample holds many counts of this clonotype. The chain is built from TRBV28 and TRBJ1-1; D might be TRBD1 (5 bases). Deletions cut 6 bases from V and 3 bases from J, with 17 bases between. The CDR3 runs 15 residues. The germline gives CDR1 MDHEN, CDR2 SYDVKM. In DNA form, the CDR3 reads TGTGCCAGCAGAAAAGGGGCCCGGGGCGACACTGAAGCTTTCTTT. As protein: CASRKGARGDTEAFF.

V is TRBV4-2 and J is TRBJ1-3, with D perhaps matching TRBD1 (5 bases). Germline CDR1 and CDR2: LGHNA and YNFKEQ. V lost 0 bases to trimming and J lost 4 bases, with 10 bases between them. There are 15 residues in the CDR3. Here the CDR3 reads CASSQERGAGNTIYF. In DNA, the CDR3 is TGTGCCAGCAGCCAAGAAAGGGGAGCCGGAAACACCATATATTTT.